The sequence of this T cell receptor (beta chain) was determined in a study of cytomegalovirus exposure and HLA in healthy donors. Study-wide background: One earlier analysis, a look at roughly 170 million T cells, found some 110 million unique TCR beta sequences.

Regarding the study as a whole: Confirmation in vitro established that a few CMV-associated chains were specific for CMV antigens. Reports indicated that the classifier achieved high specificity and sensitivity in diagnosing cytomegalovirus status.

The CDR3 loop spans 15 amino acids. Germline trimming cut 3 bases from V and 1 base from J; bases unmatched to any gene: 2. Germline CDR1 is SGHTA and CDR2 is FQGNSA. Notes on this clone: What it binds is unknown.

The donors comprised healthy bone marrow donors. The PCR was carried out with 60 Vbeta primers and 13 Jbeta primers. Measured with immunoSEQ multiplex PCR; TCRdb has only the in-frame clones, and not every one. The table includes 150,000 to 200,000 clones, approximately 72% detected once. The chain couples TRBV7-2 to TRBJ2-3; 9 bases agree with TRBD1. The sample taken for sequencing was PBMCs. The sequence was collected from a female donor in good health and CMV-seronegative. For the CDR3, the DNA is TGTGCCAGCAGCTTCGGGGACAGGGGCACAGATACGCAGTATTTT. Amino acids: CASSFGDRGTDTQYF.